These T cell receptor beta chains were read from a single sample in a study of T-cell reconstitution after alpha-beta-depleted transplantation in children. TCRdb re-called the PCR reads with MiXCR, one entry per CDR3 protein. The sample carries just under 350,000 distinct CDR3 sequences, around 16% recorded once. This specimen consisted of PBMCs, mostly from graft donor cells, obtained 360 days after TCRalphabeta/CD19-depleted stem cell transplant. The receptors derive from a male patient under 10 years old who had a stem cell transplant for acute lymphoblastic leukemia, so the T cells may come from the graft donor. Each CDR3 is given with its conserved first and last residue. A D gene is named only where the DNA matches it firmly. Clone size is shown for a subset of rows, as once, few, many or a class of expanded clone.

few,TRBJ2-1,TRBV6-5,TRBD2,CASTRSGNHGNEQFF,TGTGCCAGCACCCGAAGCGGGAACCATGGGAATGAGCAGTTCTTC
many,TRBJ1-2,TRBV12-5,.,CASGFKGLGYTF,TGTGCTAGTGGTTTCAAAGGGTTGGGCTACACCTTC
few,TRBJ1-5,TRBV7-2,.,CASSLVGLGQPQHF,TGTGCCAGCAGCTTAGTGGGGTTGGGTCAGCCCCAGCATTTT
.,TRBJ1-1,TRBV4-2,.,CASSQGRDTEAFF,TGTGCCAGCAGCCAAGGGAGAGACACTGAAGCTTTCTTT
few,TRBJ2-1,TRBV4-3,.,CASSQDLLAPNNEQFF,TGCGCCAGCAGCCAAGATCTGCTAGCGCCTAACAATGAGCAGTTCTTC
few,TRBJ2-1,TRBV7-6,TRBD2,CASSYSPGTSGRALEQFF,TGTGCCAGCAGTTACAGTCCCGGGACTAGCGGGAGGGCCCTTGAGCAGTTCTTC
.,TRBJ2-1,TRBV5-4,.,CASSLGAPGNEQFF,TGTGCCAGCAGCTTGGGTGCGCCCGGGAATGAGCAGTTCTTC
.,TRBJ1-5,TRBV6-2/TRBV6-3,.,CASSLGEYSNQPQHF,TGTGCCAGCAGCCTGGGGGAGTATAGCAATCAGCCCCAGCATTTT
.,TRBJ2-4,TRBV28,.,CGSSSPYLQYF,TGTGGCAGCAGCTCTCCATACTTACAGTACTTC
.,TRBJ2-7,TRBV4-2,.,CASSQDLGTRAVYEQYF,TGTGCCAGCAGCCAAGATCTTGGCACCAGGGCCGTCTACGAGCAGTACTTC
.,TRBJ2-3,TRBV20-1,TRBD1,CSATPPTGASTDTQYF,TGCAGTGCTACCCCCCCGACAGGGGCCAGCACAGATACGCAGTATTTT
few,TRBJ1-2,TRBV7-9,TRBD1,CASSLIPGGHGYTF,TGTGCCAGCAGCTTGATACCAGGGGGCCATGGCTACACCTTC
.,TRBJ2-1,TRBV12-3/TRBV12-4,.,CASSLLLAAYNEQFF,TGTGCCAGCAGTTTACTACTAGCAGCCTACAATGAGCAGTTCTTC
.,TRBJ2-7,TRBV28,.,CASSYGQFYEQYF,TGTGCCAGCAGTTACGGACAGTTCTACGAGCAGTACTTC
.,TRBJ2-1,TRBV11-2,.,CASSSRLAASGEQFF,TGTGCCAGCAGCTCCCGTTTAGCGGCAAGCGGTGAGCAGTTCTTC
.,TRBJ2-1,TRBV7-2,TRBD2,CASSIAGDLSYNEQFF,TGTGCCAGCAGCATAGCGGGAGACCTCTCCTACAATGAGCAGTTCTTC
.,TRBJ2-7,TRBV15,TRBD2,CATSRAKRGGRFEYEQYF,TGTGCCACCAGCAGAGCTAAACGGGGCGGGAGGTTTGAATACGAGCAGTACTTC
.,TRBJ2-7,TRBV7-2,.,CASSLVGLANEQYF,TGTGCCAGCAGCTTAGTGGGGCTAGCGAACGAGCAGTACTTC
.,TRBJ2-7,TRBV20-1,TRBD1,CSAGQGAYEQYF,TGCAGTGCCGGACAGGGGGCCTACGAGCAGTACTTC
few,TRBJ2-5,TRBV20-1,TRBD2,CSARPGLPQETQYF,TGCAGTGCTAGGCCGGGACTACCACAAGAGACCCAGTACTTC
many,TRBJ2-2,TRBV24-1,TRBD1,CATTPGTGYTGELFF,TGTGCCACAACTCCCGGGACAGGTTACACCGGGGAGCTGTTTTTT
few,TRBJ2-6,TRBV9,.,CASSPSIYSGANVLTF,TGTGCCAGCAGCCCCTCAATCTACTCTGGGGCCAACGTCCTGACTTTC
few,TRBJ2-6,TRBV9,.,CASSVVMSGANVLTF,TGTGCCAGCAGCGTAGTTATGTCTGGGGCCAACGTCCTGACTTTC
few,TRBJ2-1,TRBV5-1,.,CASSLGFRGQRTYNEQFF,TGCGCCAGCAGCTTGGGTTTCCGGGGGCAGCGCACCTACAATGAGCAGTTCTTC
.,TRBJ1-2,TRBV6-1,.,CASTQGKGYYGYTF,TGTGCCAGCACCCAGGGAAAGGGGTATTATGGCTACACCTTC